The entry that follows covers one T cell receptor beta chain sequence. Its antigen is not known. This sample is part of a study of cytomegalovirus exposure and HLA in healthy donors. PCR primers comprised 60 Vbeta and 13 Jbeta primers. The repertoire was sequenced with immunoSEQ multiplex PCR; TCRdb's copy has only in-frame clones and lacks some. Of about 130,000 clones listed, 75% to 80% are singletons. Trimming left V 3 bases short and J 7 bases short, with 15 bases between. From germline, CDR1 is SGHTA and CDR2 FQGNSA. The CDR3 has 14 residues. Broader study findings: Among donors in an Asian-associated ancestry cluster, a later analysis reportedly found fewer N-insertions than the roughly 670-donor mean. An observed cluster of highly shared sequence variants was recorded as a likely sequencing artifact. In vitro testing confirmed a few CMV-associated chains as specific for CMV antigens. Researchers reportedly found TCR beta sequences accurately predicted most subjects' HLA-A and HLA-B alleles.

V usage is TRBV7-2 and J usage is TRBJ1-2; unclear D gene. The sample was PBMCs. The clonotype comes from a man aged 35 to 55 in good health and CMV-seronegative. The CDR3, as DNA: TGTGCCAGCAGCTTCCGGCCAGCGGCGGGTGGCTACACCTTC. It translates to CASSFRPAAGGYTF.